These 27 T cell receptor beta chains were sequenced from one sample in a study of response to subunit inactivated influenza vaccine. MiXCR, run by TCRdb on the RT-PCR reads, gives a single entry per CDR3 protein. Of 700,000 to 800,000 distinct CDR3 sequences detected, about 18% appear once; the ten largest clones hold about a tenth. The source material was PBMCs from blood, sampled 5 to 6 days after vaccination. The receptors were gathered from a man between 45 and 60 years old who received an inactivated influenza vaccine.

CDR3 in amino acids: CSASSGGENTGELFF. In nucleotides, the CDR3 is TGCAGTGCTTCGAGCGGGGGGGAAAACACCGGGGAGCTGTTTTTT. The gene calls are TRBV20-1 and TRBJ2-2; 10 nucleotides align to TRBD2. Per germline, CDR1 DFQATT and CDR2 SNEGSKA (reference sequence). This CDR3 has 15 amino acids. Trimming took 5 bases from V and 2 from J; bases not matched to a gene: 5.

This clonotype came up a few times. The germline gene is not matched at one end of the junction; a read error may be the cause. The V and J genes are TRBV3-1 and TRBJ2-5, with 7 positions matching TRBD2. Germline CDR1 is LGHDT and CDR2 is YNNKEL (reference sequence). The CDR3 is 16 amino acids. The CDR3 sequence: CASSQAGRSYQETQYF. In DNA form, the CDR3 reads TGTGCCAGCAGTCAAGCGGGGCGTAGTTACCAAGAGACCCAGTACTTC.

This clonotype was observed a handful of times. The CDR3, as DNA: TGTGCCAGCAGCTCCTGGGGGACAGCCCCGTCTGACAATGAGCAGTTCTTC. Protein: CASSSWGTAPSDNEQFF. The chain links TRBV7-9 to TRBJ2-1; 7 positions agree with TRBD1. CDR3 length: 17 residues. Trimming cost V 4 bases and J 5 bases; bases outside gene matches: 14. Germline V lookup: CDR1 SEHNR, CDR2 FQNEAQ (reference sequence).

V and J are TRBV7-6 and TRBJ2-3, with 11 bases fitting TRBD2. The CDR3 is 16 amino acids. J lost 2 bases, V lost 1 base, and 2 bases had no gene match. The germline V gene encodes CDR1 SGHVS and CDR2 FNYEAQ. The CDR3 loop reads CASSLGLAGYTDTQYF. DNA of the CDR3: TGTGCCAGCAGCTTAGGACTAGCGGGGTACACAGATACGCAGTATTTT.

Here the CDR3 DNA reads TGTGCCATCCGGGGGGGCGATACGCAGTATTTT. It codes for CAIRGGDTQYF. This chain links TRBV10-3 with TRBJ2-3, with TRBD2 matching 8 bases. Germline V CDR1 and CDR2: ENHRY, SYGVKD. With V trimmed by 8 bases and J by 6 bases, 1 base remained unmatched. The CDR3 length is 11 residues.

This clonotype came up many times. The chain employs TRBV15 and TRBJ2-7, with TRBD1 identical over 7 bases. With 3 bases clipped from V and 0 bases from J, the junction kept 2 bases outside the gene matches. CDR1 is LNHNV and CDR2 is YYDKDF in the germline V gene (reference sequence). The CDR3 runs 14 residues. The CDR3 spells CATSRTGSSYEQYF. The CDR3 DNA reads TGTGCCACCAGCAGGACAGGGAGCTCCTACGAGCAGTACTTC.

The rearrangement links TRBV28 to TRBJ2-7; 12 positions agree with TRBD2. The CDR3 totals 15 residues. V trimming: 5 bases; J trimming: 6 bases; junction bases outside the gene matches: 8. Germline CDR1 reads MDHEN; CDR2 reads SYDVKM. CDR3 sequence reads: CASSPLPTSGSEQYF. The CDR3 region has the DNA TGTGCCAGCAGTCCCCTCCCGACTAGCGGGAGCGAGCAGTACTTC.

This clonotype has a count of ten or more. The J gene is TRBJ2-1, the V gene TRBV29-1; the match to TRBD2 covers 14 bases. The V gene's germline CDR1 is SQVTM and CDR2 ANQGSEA. Trimming at V came to 7 bases and at J to 8 bases, leaving 7 bases not matched to a gene. The CDR3 extends over 14 amino acids. CDR3 region: CSAGLAGGVYEQFF. In DNA, the CDR3 is TGCAGCGCCGGACTAGCGGGAGGAGTATATGAGCAGTTCTTC.

This clonotype has a count of ten or more. The CDR3 loop is CSVLHNEKLFF. CDR3 DNA: TGCAGCGTTCTTCACAATGAAAAACTGTTTTTT. This rearrangement joins TRBV29-1 to TRBJ1-4; D not certain. This CDR3 is built from 11 residues. The V gene's germline CDR1 is SQVTM and CDR2 ANQGSEA. With 5 bases removed from V and 5 bases from J, the gap between germline ends came to 6 bases.

The chain uses TRBV20-1 and TRBJ1-3, with D maybe TRBD1 (6 bases). Germline CDR1 is DFQATT and CDR2 is SNEGSKA (reference sequence). V lost 5 bases, J lost 4 bases, and 6 bases lay in between. The CDR3 has 11 amino acids. Here the CDR3 reads CSAQGGNTIYF. The CDR3 region has the DNA TGCAGTGCTCAGGGGGGAAACACCATATATTTT.

V gene TRBV12-3 or TRBV12-4 combines with J gene TRBJ2-5, with 9 bases matching TRBD1. The ends lost 5 bases at V and 7 bases at J; junction bases unmatched: 5. CDR3 length: 13 residues. The DNA for the CDR3 is TGTGCCAGCAGTGGGGACAGGGTTGCGACCCAGTACTTC. It specifies CASSGDRVATQYF.

The chain is built from TRBV28 and TRBJ1-5, with 7 bases matching TRBD1. CDR1 is MDHEN and CDR2 is SYDVKM in the germline V gene. Germline trimming cut 7 bases from V and 6 bases from J; bases unmatched to any gene: 9. The CDR3 runs to 14 residues. The CDR3 region is CASKTGKGPQPQHF. The DNA for the CDR3 is TGTGCCAGCAAGACAGGGAAGGGCCCTCAGCCCCAGCATTTT.

This clonotype was seen more than once but under ten times. The V call is TRBV6-2 or TRBV6-3, the J call TRBJ2-1, with 11 nucleotides matching TRBD2. The CDR3 length is 15 residues. Germline assignment: CDR1 MNHEY and CDR2 SVGEGT. J lost 10 bases, V lost 5 bases, and 10 bases had no gene match. CDR3 amino acids: CASSRTSGSRGEQFF. The CDR3, as DNA: TGTGCCAGCAGTCGGACTAGCGGGTCTAGGGGGGAGCAGTTCTTC.

This clonotype was observed a few times. A single base separates this from a much larger clone, so it may be a read error. The J gene is TRBJ2-1, the V gene TRBV29-1; D not resolved. Trimming took 6 bases from V and 11 from J, leaving 17 bases between them. Germline V gene data show CDR1 as SQVTM and CDR2 as ANQGSEA. The CDR3 has 12 amino acids. The CDR3 bases are TGCAGCGTCGGATGGATAGGGAATCAGCAGTTCTTC. As protein: CSVGWIGNQQFF.

The chain joins TRBV5-4 to TRBJ2-3, with TRBD1 identical over 8 bases. Germline CDR1 SGHNT, CDR2 YYREEE (reference sequence). J gave up 6 bases and V 5 bases, and 8 bases lay outside the gene matches. The CDR3 extends over 14 amino acids. The CDR3 loop is CASRTWTGSDTQYF. The DNA for the CDR3 is TGTGCCAGCAGGACTTGGACAGGGTCGGATACGCAGTATTTT.

The rearrangement uses TRBV20-1 and TRBJ2-7; 7 positions agree with TRBD1. From germline, CDR1 is DFQATT and CDR2 SNEGSKA (reference sequence). Trimming at V came to 4 bases and at J to 2 bases, leaving 5 bases not matched to a gene. This CDR3 comprises 13 residues. CDR3 sequence reads: CSATPGTAYEQYF. In DNA form, the CDR3 reads TGCAGTGCTACTCCCGGGACAGCCTACGAGCAGTACTTC.

This clonotype was seen more than once but under ten times. The chain carries TRBV20-1 and TRBJ1-4, with D perhaps matching TRBD1 (5 bases). Germline values: CDR1 DFQATT, CDR2 SNEGSKA (reference sequence). Trimming cost V 6 bases and J 8 bases, with 13 bases left between them. There are 12 residues in the CDR3. The DNA of the CDR3 is TGCAGTGCGAAGGGAGGGGAGGAAAAACTGTTTTTT. Protein product: CSAKGGEEKLFF.

This clonotype was observed a handful of times. This chain uses TRBV25-1 with TRBJ2-5; 13 positions match TRBD2. Per the germline V gene, CDR1 is MGHDK and CDR2 is SYGVNS. CDR3 length equals 17 residues. V lost 4 bases and J lost 2; bases outside the gene matches: 7. The CDR3 sequence: CASSGTSGGLGQETQYF. The CDR3 DNA sequence: TGTGCCAGCAGTGGGACTAGCGGGGGCCTTGGGCAAGAGACCCAGTACTTC.

The chain combines TRBV20-1 with TRBJ2-5; D is undetermined. Between the trimmed V and J ends, which lost 6 bases and 0 bases, there was a span of 14 bases. The CDR3 has 14 residues. Germline V gene data show CDR1 as DFQATT and CDR2 as SNEGSKA (reference sequence). The CDR3 reads CSAIPTEYQETQYF. The DNA for the CDR3 is TGCAGTGCCATCCCGACGGAGTACCAAGAGACCCAGTACTTC.

The V and J genes are TRBV21-1 and TRBJ2-3. TRBV21-1 is flagged as a pseudogene. This CDR3 has 13 amino acids. CDR3 amino acids: CASSNDKTDTQYF. The CDR3 coding sequence is TGTGCCAGCAGCAACGACAAGACAGATACGCAGTATTTT.

This clonotype was detected many times. The chain carries TRBV11-2 and TRBJ2-3, with a possible D match to TRBD1 (6 bases). With 0 bases removed from V and 0 bases from J, the gap between germline ends came to 10 bases. CDR3 length equals 16 residues. The germline gives CDR1 SGHAT, CDR2 FQNNGV. The CDR3 protein is CASSLEQGPSTDTQYF. As DNA, the CDR3 is TGTGCCAGCAGCTTAGAACAGGGTCCTAGCACAGATACGCAGTATTTT.

There are a few counts of this clonotype. The CDR3 sequence: CSGRAGADDTQYF. In DNA form, the CDR3 reads TGCAGTGGCAGAGCGGGAGCGGATGATACGCAGTATTTT. V gene TRBV20-1 combines with J gene TRBJ2-3; 8 nucleotides agree with TRBD2. The CDR3 contains 13 residues. The germline V gene encodes CDR1 DFQATT and CDR2 SNEGSKA (reference sequence). V trimming: 7 bases; J trimming: 6 bases; junction bases outside the gene matches: 9.

The chain couples TRBV28 to TRBJ2-7, with D maybe TRBD1 (6 bases). The germline V gene encodes CDR1 MDHEN and CDR2 SYDVKM. The CDR3 contains 14 residues. V was clipped by 3 bases and J by 7 bases, with 16 bases between them. The CDR3 region is CASSFNVRGLEQYF. The DNA for the CDR3 is TGTGCCAGCAGTTTTAATGTCAGGGGCCTGGAGCAGTACTTC.

This chain joins TRBV27 and TRBJ2-7; no clear D gene. This CDR3 spans 14 amino acids. V lost 6 bases and J lost 0, with 12 bases in between. The V gene's germline CDR1 is MNHEY and CDR2 SMNVEV (reference sequence). The CDR3 DNA sequence: TGTGCCAGCAGCCCCGCGACCAGCTCCTACGAGCAGTACTTC. Encoded protein: CASSPATSSYEQYF.

This chain connects TRBV15 to TRBJ2-1; TRBD2 agrees at 8 bases. Germline V gene data show CDR1 as LNHNV and CDR2 as YYDKDF (reference sequence). The V gene end was trimmed by 0 bases and the J gene end by 4 bases; junction bases not matched to a gene: 2. CDR3 length: 15 amino acids. DNA of the CDR3: TGTGCCACCAGCAGAGAAATAGCGGGGTACAATGAGCAGTTCTTC. Translation gives CATSREIAGYNEQFF.

This clonotype has only a few counts. The gene calls are TRBV6-1 and TRBJ1-2; TRBD1 matches 8 bases. The CDR3 contains 15 residues. V gave up 5 bases and J gave up 7 bases; unmatched junction bases: 12. The germline V gene has CDR1 MNHNS and CDR2 SASEGT. CDR3 sequence: CASSTNLDRDVGYTF. Written as DNA, the CDR3 is TGTGCCAGCAGTACAAACCTGGACAGGGACGTTGGCTACACCTTC.

The table lists this clonotype with a few counts. The rearrangement joins TRBV9 to TRBJ1-5; D not certain. CDR3 length: 15 residues. CDR1 is SGDLS and CDR2 is YYNGEE in the germline V gene. V lost 4 bases and J 0 bases, leaving 11 bases between the germline ends. This CDR3 reads CASSRADYSNQPQHF. DNA of the CDR3: TGTGCCAGCAGCCGGGCAGATTATAGCAATCAGCCCCAGCATTTT.